The sequence of this TCR beta chain was determined in a study of blood T cell repertoires in COVID-19. Study details: Acute and convalescent COVID-19 samples came from the United States, Italy and Spain.

Cohorts were determined from participant-reported clinical history. Germline CDR1 is SEHNR and CDR2 is FQNEAQ (reference sequence). This CDR3 spans 16 amino acids. With 1 base removed from V and 4 bases from J, the gap between germline ends came to 14 bases. Some clones are missing from TCRdb's copy, which holds only in-frame ones; the method was immunoSEQ multiplex PCR. The sample consists of approximately 200,000 clones, around 90% of them appearing once. This chain uses TRBV7-9 with TRBJ2-1; tentatively, D is TRBD1 (5 bases). Sequencing input: PBMCs or T cells enriched from blood (not recorded which). The receptor comes from a man aged 25-45 years who had recovered from COVID-19. CDR3 loop: CASSLVGRVGYNEQFF. The CDR3 DNA sequence: TGTGCCAGCAGCTTAGTGGGCAGGGTAGGGTACAATGAGCAGTTCTTC.